This T cell receptor beta chain was captured in a study of shared clonotypes between healthy human individuals (dated by TCRdb to 2018 to 2020). For context, the study as a whole: The cohort comprised a couple of women and a few men aged 18 to 49 years. For each donor, CD4 naive and CD4 memory were each given three plates, CD8 naive was given two plates, and CD8 memory was given one plate. Blood TCR repertoires of a handful of healthy adults were deeply sequenced to estimate repertoire size and the extent of clonotype sharing between individuals. To increase sequencing depth and limit assay-specific biases, TCR repertoire library preparation and sequencing were carried out by different laboratories using diverse techniques. Each donor's leukapheresis produced roughly between roughly 0.85 and 10 billion PBMCs. The paper as a whole reports these results and caveats: The small number of donors limited the genetic and exposure-history diversity represented. Larger estimated clonotype richness was generally found for naive subsets than for memory subsets. Compared with non-shared clonotypes, the clonotypes found in all four sorted-subset donors had higher generation probabilities. Pairwise subsampling led to the expectation that sequencing depth would affect the degree of clonotype sharing among donors. Approximately 4.8% of naive CD4, 3% to 4% of naive CD8, approximately 2% of memory CD4, and 0.4% of memory CD8 clonotypes were shared across several donors. Even with the large sequencing depth, rarefaction of the sorted-subset datasets indicated that sequencing was incomplete. Sampling was limited to blood, and TCR repertoires in tissue likely differ from TCR repertoires in blood.

This clone was seen just once. Its antigen is unknown. No clone much larger than this one lies a single base away; base qualities are absent. Donors were healthy HIV-negative adults with no recently reported acute infections or vaccinations. All donors were Caucasian adults living in Nashville, Tennessee, USA. CD4+ T cells were enriched by magnetic negative selection, after which naive cells were positively selected on CD45RA and the negative fraction was taken as the memory subset. Blood was obtained by leukapheresis, after which PBMCs were separated by Ficoll-Histopaque density gradient centrifugation and cryopreserved in liquid nitrogen vapor phase. Purity and quantity of every magnetically sorted T cell population were checked by analytical flow cytometry. Genomic DNA was isolated from every sorted fraction and measured by UV absorbance on a Nanodrop 2000c. The CDR3 runs 16 amino acids, cysteine and phenylalanine included. Kept here is only the CDR3 DNA, which spans 48 bases and is read in frame from base 1. Trimming removed 4 bases from V and 7 bases from J; the gene matches leave 8 bases unexplained. The germline V gene yields ENHRY for CDR1 and SYGVKD for CDR2.

Using the deep immunoSEQ assay, TCR CDR3 regions were amplified from genomic DNA by multiplex PCR. Extracted genomic DNA from each cell subset was spread evenly across all wells of several immunoSEQ 96-well plates, with each plate serving as a replicate. For sorted subsets, each replicate PCR was loaded with approximately 190 ng genomic DNA, equivalent to 30,000 or so T cell genomes. Purified libraries were measured with a Qubit 3.0 fluorometer, size-checked on a Bioanalyzer 2100, and measured again with the KAPA Library Quantification kit. Each immunoSEQ 96-well plate was sequenced on its own single-read 150-cycle Illumina NextSeq 550 flow cell. For the original study's pipeline: Because only junctional sequences without quality scores were contained in the immunoSEQ output, filtering matching that applied to full-length reads could not be performed. To assign V/J genes and CDR3, sequences were annotated against IMGT germline references using PyIR, a Python wrapper for IgBLAST v1.9. Reads were removed for weak V/J assignments (E-value above 1e-6), missing CDR3, stop codons, out-of-frame junctions, or ambiguous translated residues. A V3J clonotype was defined by an identical inferred V gene, J gene, and CDR3 amino acid sequence. Percentage overlap between repertoires was calculated by dividing the number of shared unique clonotypes by the size of the smaller repertoire. RTK rarefaction, the Chao1 estimator, and Recon v2.1 estimates of unobserved clonotypes were used to assess repertoire richness. OLGA was used to compute generation probabilities for all TCRbeta clonotypes that the gDNA method yielded from a handful of donors. Held by TCRdb, this immuneACCESS table contains in-frame sequences only and omits some clones. Under half of the omission traces to an unresolved V gene where checked; the cause of the rest is unknown. The V and J calls and clone size were taken over from that table, and D and trimming were inferred from the DNA. This sample holds 2 million to 2.5 million clones; around 95% were observed only once. The ten largest clones add up to more than 0.1% of the sample.

This sequence originates from a man aged 18 to 35 in good health. Sequencing was done on a sample of naive CD4+ T cells sorted from blood. The cell subset or site label, read with the paper, signifies: CD45RA+ positively selected. The chain employs TRBV10-3 and TRBJ2-2, with 11 bases in between that match TRBD2. The DNA reads as follows: TGTGCCATCAGTGGGGCCGGGACTAGCGGAGGCGGGGAGCTGTTTTTT. This yields the protein CAISGAGTSGGGELFF.